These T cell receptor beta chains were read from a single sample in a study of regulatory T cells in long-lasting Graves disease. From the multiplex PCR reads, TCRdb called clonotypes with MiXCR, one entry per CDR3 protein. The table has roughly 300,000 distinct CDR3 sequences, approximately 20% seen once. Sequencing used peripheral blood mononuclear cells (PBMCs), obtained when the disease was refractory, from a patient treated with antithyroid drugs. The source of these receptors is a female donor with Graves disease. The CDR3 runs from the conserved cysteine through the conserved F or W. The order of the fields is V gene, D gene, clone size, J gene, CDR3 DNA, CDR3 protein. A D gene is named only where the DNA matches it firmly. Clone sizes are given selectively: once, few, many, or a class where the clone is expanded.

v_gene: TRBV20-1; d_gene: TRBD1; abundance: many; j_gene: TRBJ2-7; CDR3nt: TGCAGTGCCCGGACGACAGGGGATCCCTACGAGCAGTACTTC; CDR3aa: CSARTTGDPYEQYF
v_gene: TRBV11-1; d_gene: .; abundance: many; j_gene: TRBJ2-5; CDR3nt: TGTGCCACTTCTCGCGACCAAGAGACCCAGTACTTC; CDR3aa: CATSRDQETQYF
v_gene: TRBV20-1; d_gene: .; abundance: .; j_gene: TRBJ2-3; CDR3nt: TGCAGTGCTAGTTTTAGGGAACTCCCTACAGATACGCAGTATTTT; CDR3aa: CSASFRELPTDTQYF
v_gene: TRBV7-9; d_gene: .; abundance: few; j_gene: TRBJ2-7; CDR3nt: TGTGCCAGCAGCTTAGGGGGACAAACGCCCTACGAGCAGTACTTC; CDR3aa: CASSLGGQTPYEQYF
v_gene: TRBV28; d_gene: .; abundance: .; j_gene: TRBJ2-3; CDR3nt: TGTGCCAGCATTTCTAGCACAGATACGCAGTATTTT; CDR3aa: CASISSTDTQYF
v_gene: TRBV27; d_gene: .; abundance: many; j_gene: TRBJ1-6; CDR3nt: TGTGCCAGCAGTTCCCAAAGACCCAAAGATAATTCACCCCTCCACTTT; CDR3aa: CASSSQRPKDNSPLHF
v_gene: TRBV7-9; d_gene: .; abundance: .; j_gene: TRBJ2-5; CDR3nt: TGTGCCAGCAGCTTATCCTCGGAATCACAAGAGACCCAGTACTTC; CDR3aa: CASSLSSESQETQYF
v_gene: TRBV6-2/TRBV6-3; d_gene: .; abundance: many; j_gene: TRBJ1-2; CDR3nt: TGTGCCAGCAGTTACGGGAGGACCTATGGCTACACCTTC; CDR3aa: CASSYGRTYGYTF
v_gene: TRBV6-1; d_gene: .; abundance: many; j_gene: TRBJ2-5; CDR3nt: TGTGCCAGCGCCGACACAGGGCAAGAGACCCAGTACTTC; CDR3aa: CASADTGQETQYF
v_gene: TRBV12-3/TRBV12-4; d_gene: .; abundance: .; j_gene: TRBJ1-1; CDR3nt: TGTGCCAGCAGTTTGACACTCATGAACACTGAAGCTTTCTTT; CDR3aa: CASSLTLMNTEAFF
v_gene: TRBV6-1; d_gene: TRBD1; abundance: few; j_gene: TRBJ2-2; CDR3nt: TGTGCCAGCAGAGACAGGGGGGCCGGGGAGCTGTTTTTT; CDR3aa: CASRDRGAGELFF
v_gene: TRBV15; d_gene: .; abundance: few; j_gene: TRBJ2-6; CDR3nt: TGTGCCACCAGCAGAGATCTAGGGGGGTTCTCTGGGGCCAACGTCCTGACTTTC; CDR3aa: CATSRDLGGFSGANVLTF
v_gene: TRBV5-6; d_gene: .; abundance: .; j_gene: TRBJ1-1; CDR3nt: TGTGCCAGCAGCTTGGACAGGGTTTGGGGGAACACTGAAGCTTTCTTT; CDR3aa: CASSLDRVWGNTEAFF
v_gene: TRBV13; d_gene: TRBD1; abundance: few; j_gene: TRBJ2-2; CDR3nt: TGTGCCAGCAGCTTAGCGGCTCCCCAACAGGGGGCTAGCACCGGGGAGCTGTTTTTT; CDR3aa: CASSLAAPQQGASTGELFF
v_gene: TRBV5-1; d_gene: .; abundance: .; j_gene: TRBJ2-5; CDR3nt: TGCGCCAGCAGCTTGAGGAGCAGGGGAGTAGAGACCCAGTACTTC; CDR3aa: CASSLRSRGVETQYF
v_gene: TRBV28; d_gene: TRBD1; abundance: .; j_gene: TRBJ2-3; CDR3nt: TGTGCCAGCAGTTTCCCTCCGGTGGACAGGGAGGAAGATACGCAGTATTTT; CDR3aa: CASSFPPVDREEDTQYF
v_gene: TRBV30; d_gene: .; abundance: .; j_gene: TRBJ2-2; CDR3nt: TGTGCCTGGAGTGTAACCCCTGTCAGGGCAGGGGTAGGAGAGAACACCGGGGAGCTGTTTTTT; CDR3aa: CAWSVTPVRAGVGENTGELFF
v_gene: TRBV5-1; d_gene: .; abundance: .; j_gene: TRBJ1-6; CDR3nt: TGCGCCAGCAACTTGGCGGGGACGGATACTTCACCCCTCCACTTT; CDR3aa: CASNLAGTDTSPLHF
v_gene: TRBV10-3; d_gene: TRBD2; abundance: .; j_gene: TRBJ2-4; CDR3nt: TGTGCCATCAGTGAGTTCCTAGCGGGAGGATTAGACATTCAGTACTTC; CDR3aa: CAISEFLAGGLDIQYF
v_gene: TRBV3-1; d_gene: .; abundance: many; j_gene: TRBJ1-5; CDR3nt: TGTGCCAGCAGCCAAGGGGGTCCAGGGACGGGTCAGCCCCAGCATTTT; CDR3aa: CASSQGGPGTGQPQHF
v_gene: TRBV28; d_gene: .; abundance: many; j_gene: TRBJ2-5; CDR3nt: TGTGCCAGCAGCAGGGTTCAAGAGACCCAGTACTTC; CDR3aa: CASSRVQETQYF
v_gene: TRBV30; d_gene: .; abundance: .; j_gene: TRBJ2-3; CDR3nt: TGTGCCTGGAGTGAATCAAGCACAGATACGCAGTATTTT; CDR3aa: CAWSESSTDTQYF
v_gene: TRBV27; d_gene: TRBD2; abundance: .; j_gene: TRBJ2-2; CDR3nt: TGTGCCAGCAGCCGGAGCGGGAGGTCGGACACCGGGGAGCTGTTTTTT; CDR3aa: CASSRSGRSDTGELFF
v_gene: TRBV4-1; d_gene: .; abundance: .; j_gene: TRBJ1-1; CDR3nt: TGCGCCAGCAGTCCAAAATTGTTCGGCAGGACTACTGAAGCTTTCTTT; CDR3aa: CASSPKLFGRTTEAFF
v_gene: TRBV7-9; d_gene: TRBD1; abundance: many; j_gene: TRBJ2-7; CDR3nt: TGTGCCAGCGGGGGACAGGGGGGTTATGAGCAGTACTTC; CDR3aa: CASGGQGGYEQYF
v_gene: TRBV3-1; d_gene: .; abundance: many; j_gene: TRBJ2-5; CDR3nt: TGTGCCAGCAGCCAAGAATGGGGGATGGCCCAGTACTTC; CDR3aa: CASSQEWGMAQYF
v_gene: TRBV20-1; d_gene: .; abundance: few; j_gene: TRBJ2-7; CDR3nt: TGCAGTGCTTATCTAGGGATCTCCTACGAGCAGTACTTC; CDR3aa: CSAYLGISYEQYF
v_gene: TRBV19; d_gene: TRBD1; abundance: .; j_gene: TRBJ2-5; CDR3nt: TGTGCCACCCGGGACAGGGGGCAAGAGACCCAGTACTTC; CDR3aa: CATRDRGQETQYF
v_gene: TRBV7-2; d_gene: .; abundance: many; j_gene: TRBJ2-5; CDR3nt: TGTGCCAGCAGCTATGAAGAGACCCAGTACTTC; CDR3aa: CASSYEETQYF
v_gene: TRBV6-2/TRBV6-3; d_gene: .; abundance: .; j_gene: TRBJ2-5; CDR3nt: TGTGCCAGCAACCGGGACAATTGGTACCAAGAGACCCAGTACTTC; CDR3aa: CASNRDNWYQETQYF
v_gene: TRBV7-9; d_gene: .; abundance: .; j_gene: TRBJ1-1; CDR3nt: TGTGCCAGCAGCCGGTGGCAACTCGGGAACACTGAAGCTTTCTTT; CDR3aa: CASSRWQLGNTEAFF
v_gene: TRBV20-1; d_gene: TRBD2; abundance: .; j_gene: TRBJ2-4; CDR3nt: TGCAGTGCTAGAGCACTAGCGGGAGTACCCAAAAACATTCAGTACTTC; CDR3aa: CSARALAGVPKNIQYF